This T cell receptor beta chain derives from a study of STAT5B mutations in CD4+ large granular lymphocyte leukemia. Study-level results: Roughly 27% of private leukemic clonotypes occurred rarely in other patients' non-leukemic repertoires.

Between the trimmed V and J ends, which lost 6 bases and 0 bases, there was a span of 9 bases. This CDR3 is 14 amino acids long. Per germline, CDR1 SGHAT and CDR2 FQNNGV. This table comes from immunoSEQ multiplex PCR, and its TCRdb copy is limited to in-frame clones, with some not included. The table includes tens of thousands of clones, roughly 70% detected once. This clone is a singleton in its sample. Its antigen is not known. The sequence derives from a human donor in good health. Sequences were obtained from CD4+ T cells from blood buffy coats. This sequence joins TRBV11-2 and TRBJ2-4; perhaps TRBD1 as D (5 bases). CDR3 bases: TGTGCCAGCAGTCCTCAGGGAGCCAAAAACATTCAGTACTTC. It codes for CASSPQGAKNIQYF. The whole variable domain, filled in from reference TRBV11-2 and TRBJ2-4, reads EAGVAQSPRYKIIEKRQSVAFWCNPISGHATLYWYQQILGQGPKLLIQFQNNGVVDDSQLPKDRFSAERLKGVDSTLKIQPAKLEDSAVYLCASSPQGAKNIQYFGAGTRLSVL.